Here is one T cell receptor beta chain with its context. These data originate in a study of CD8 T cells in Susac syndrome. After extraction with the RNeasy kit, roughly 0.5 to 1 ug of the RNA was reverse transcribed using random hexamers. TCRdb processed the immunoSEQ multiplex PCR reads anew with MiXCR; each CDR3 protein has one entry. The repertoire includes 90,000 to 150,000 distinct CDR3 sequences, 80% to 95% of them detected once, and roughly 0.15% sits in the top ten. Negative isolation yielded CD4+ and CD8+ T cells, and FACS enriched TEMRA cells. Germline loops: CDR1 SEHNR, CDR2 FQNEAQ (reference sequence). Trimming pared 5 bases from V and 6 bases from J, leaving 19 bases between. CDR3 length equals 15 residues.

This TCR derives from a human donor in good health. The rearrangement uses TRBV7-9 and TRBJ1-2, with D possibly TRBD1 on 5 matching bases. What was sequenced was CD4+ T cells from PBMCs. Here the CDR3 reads CASSHSEGARNGYTF. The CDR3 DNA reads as TGTGCCAGCAGCCATTCGGAAGGGGCGCGCAATGGCTACACCTTC.